The 5 T cell receptor beta chains reported below all come from one sample, sequenced in a study of monozygotic twins with inflammatory bowel disease. TCRdb re-called the 5' RACE reads and shows each CDR3 protein once, DNA omitted. The listing records more than 110,000 distinct CDR3 sequences. Sequencing was done on a sample of blood. The origin of the receptors is a human donor with ulcerative colitis or Crohn's disease, or a healthy co-twin of an affected twin (not recorded which).

The chain combines TRBV20-1 with TRBJ1-1. This CDR3 region has 14 residues. Germline-derived CDR1 and CDR2 are DFQATT and SNEGSKA (reference sequence). CDR3 loop: CSAIRFQANTEAFF.

The chain employs TRBV14 and TRBJ2-1; TCRdb outputs TRBD2, but without DNA this stays unchecked. The CDR3 sequence is 18 residues long. The germline V gene encodes CDR1 SGHDN and CDR2 FVKESK. The CDR3 sequence is CASSQRTSGMSSYNEQFF.

The chain combines TRBV9 with TRBJ2-6; the TCRdb call, TRBD2, lacks DNA for checking. This CDR3 has 15 amino acids. From germline, CDR1 is SGDLS and CDR2 YYNGEE. This CDR3 is CASGRVNSGANVLTF.

The chain is built from TRBV29-1 and TRBJ2-7; TCRdb designates TRBD2, a call that cannot be tested without DNA. CDR3 length equals 15 residues. CDR1 is SQVTM and CDR2 is ANQGSEA in the germline V gene. The chain's CDR3 is CSVEGPGLSSYEQYF.

This chain links TRBV24-1 with TRBJ1-2; absent DNA, TCRdb's TRBD1 call cannot be checked. Germline V gene lookup returns CDR1 KGHDR and CDR2 SFDVKD. The CDR3 spans 15 residues. The CDR3 loop reads CATSDHLGTGNGYTF.